This TCR beta chain was retrieved from a study of blood T cell repertoires in COVID-19. The overall study: Researchers got acute and convalescent COVID-19 samples from the United States, Italy and Spain. T cells, B-cell-depleted T cells, or PBMCs supplied cDNA or gDNA.

Trimming removed 6 bases from V and 7 bases from J, with 15 bases in between. The CDR3 is 13 residues long. Germline assignment: CDR1 LGHNA and CDR2 YNFKEQ. Assay: immunoSEQ multiplex PCR; the TCRdb copy retains only in-frame clones and omits some. The data contain some 200,000 clones, approximately 80% of them singletons. The chain joins TRBV4-2 to TRBJ1-2, with D possibly TRBD1 on 5 matching bases. The specimen sequenced was peripheral blood. The clonotype originates from a woman aged 60-70 years who had recovered from COVID-19. CDR3 region: CASSGNVRAGYTF. The CDR3 DNA reads TGTGCCAGCAGTGGTAACGTCAGGGCTGGCTACACCTTC.